A single sample gave rise to the 10 T cell receptor beta chains below, sequenced in a study of T cell responses to AZD1222 COVID-19 vaccine. Measured with immunoSEQ multiplex PCR; TCRdb has only the in-frame clones, and not every one. This sample yields approximately 140,000 clones, of which 75% to 90% are seen a single time; less than 5% belongs to the top ten. Sequencing used peripheral blood, obtained on day 0 of MenACWY control vaccination. The receptor set was obtained from an adult in good health.

This CDR3 reads CASSLDGRRDEQFF. The CDR3 DNA is TGTGCCAGCAGCTTAGACGGGCGCCGGGACGAGCAGTTCTTC. The gene calls are TRBV11-3 and TRBJ2-1; tentatively, D is TRBD1 or TRBD2 (5 bases each). Per the germline V gene, CDR1 is SGHNT and CDR2 is YENEEA. V was clipped by 0 bases and J by 10 bases, with 13 bases between them. This CDR3 is 14 amino acids long.

CDR3: CASSLDRADTQYF. The CDR3, as DNA: TGTGCCAGCAGCCTGGACAGAGCAGATACGCAGTATTTT. The chain links TRBV27 to TRBJ2-3, with D maybe TRBD1 (6 bases). Trimming took 6 bases from V and 4 from J, leaving 11 bases between them. Looked up from germline, CDR1 is MNHEY and CDR2 is SMNVEV (reference sequence). The CDR3 spans 13 residues.

The V gene is TRBV19, the J gene TRBJ2-4; 7 bases fit TRBD1. The CDR3 spans 13 residues. Germline assignment: CDR1 LNHDA and CDR2 SQIVND (reference sequence). Trimming removed 4 bases from V and 8 bases from J; junction bases left unmatched: 5. The chain's CDR3 is CASSREGQYIQYF. The CDR3 DNA is TGTGCCAGTAGTAGAGAGGGACAGTACATTCAGTACTTC.

The chain joins TRBV28 to TRBJ1-2; no firm D call. V lost 8 bases, J lost 1 base, and 11 bases lay in between. The CDR3 is 13 residues long. Germline-derived CDR1 and CDR2 are MDHEN and SYDVKM. The CDR3 loop is CASLSGGNYGYTF. The CDR3 nucleotides are TGTGCCAGCCTGTCGGGAGGTAACTATGGCTACACCTTC.

A few counts support this clone. This chain joins TRBV12-2 and TRBJ2-5; the table's TRBD1 call for D was not verified on the DNA. TRBV12-2 constitutes a pseudogene. This CDR3 is built from 15 residues. CDR3 in amino acids: CASRDPDRYQETQYF. The CDR3 bases are TGTGCAAGTCGCGACCCCGACAGGTACCAAGAGACCCAGTACTTC.

This clone was found a few times. The chain links TRBV19 to TRBJ2-6, with D perhaps TRBD2 (6 bases). Germline lookup yields CDR1 LNHDA and CDR2 SQIVND (reference sequence). Between the trimmed V and J ends, which lost 7 bases and 2 bases, there was a span of 12 bases. The CDR3 consists of 15 residues. CDR3 coding DNA: TGTGCCAGTAAGAAGGGGAGGACTGGGGCCAACGTCCTGACTTTC. This sequence encodes CASKKGRTGANVLTF.

The rearrangement joins TRBV7-9 to TRBJ2-5; D ambiguous. Germline-derived CDR1 and CDR2 are SEHNR and FQNEAQ (reference sequence). The CDR3 length is 15 residues. Trimming took off 5 bases at V and 1 base at J, with 14 bases between the two ends. CDR3 coding DNA: TGTGCCAGCAGCCCCGTCGGACGCCTCCAAGAGACCCAGTACTTC. This codes for CASSPVGRLQETQYF. The whole variable domain, remainder taken from reference TRBV7-9 and TRBJ2-5, is DTGVSQNPRHKITKRGQNVTFRCDPISEHNRLYWYRQTLGQGPEFLTYFQNEAQLEKSRLLSDRFSAERPKGSFSTLEIQRTEQGDSAMYLCASSPVGRLQETQYFGPGTRLLVL.

V usage is TRBV15 and J usage is TRBJ1-6; TRBD1 might be the D (6 bases). This CDR3 contains 14 residues. Germline V gives CDR1 LNHNV, CDR2 YYDKDF (reference sequence). Trimming left V 5 bases short and J 7 bases short, with 12 bases between. CDR3 sequence: CATSWGRTNSPLHF. CDR3 in DNA: TGTGCCACCAGCTGGGGGCGAACAAATTCACCCCTCCACTTT.

The chain carries TRBV15 and TRBJ2-3; maybe TRBD1 (5 bases). V gave up 1 base and J gave up 7 bases, with 12 bases separating them. Germline lookup yields CDR1 LNHNV and CDR2 YYDKDF (reference sequence). The length of the CDR3 is 14 residues. CDR3 DNA: TGTGCCACCAGCAGAGGGACCGCAGGGCATACGCAGTATTTT. Translating it yields CATSRGTAGHTQYF.

This clone was observed a handful of times. The V gene is TRBV7-3, the J gene TRBJ2-2, with 7 bases aligning to TRBD1. The J segment lost 5 bases and the V segment lost 1 base, leaving 7 bases of the junction unmatched. The CDR3 sequence is 16 residues long. Germline CDR1 is SGHTA and CDR2 is FQGTGA. Here the CDR3 DNA reads TGTGCCAGCAGCTTAATAGGGGGCGATAGGACCGGGGAGCTGTTTTTT. As protein: CASSLIGGDRTGELFF.